This T cell receptor beta chain comes out of a study of blood T cell repertoires in COVID-19. Study information: Some COVID-19 samples were acute and others convalescent; all came from the United States, Italy and Spain. T cells, B-cell-depleted T cells, or PBMCs provided the cDNA or gDNA that served as material.

Germline assignment: CDR1 MNHEY and CDR2 SMNVEV (reference sequence). V gave up 6 bases and J gave up 6 bases; unmatched junction bases: 8. The CDR3 length is 13 residues. In the original analysis: Reference gene primer amplification yielded estimated nucleated cell counts. TCRdb's copy holds only in-frame clones and misses some; the assay was immunoSEQ multiplex PCR. The V and J calls and clone size come from that table; D and trimming were worked out from the DNA. The data contain about 120,000 clones, about four fifths of them seen just once; the ten biggest clones take up 9.5% to 13%. The chain carries TRBV27 and TRBJ2-7; 7 nucleotides align to TRBD1. Input material: peripheral blood. This receptor was taken from a human donor in a cohort sampled during active COVID-19. This chain's CDR3 is CASSPTGLGEQYF. DNA of the CDR3: TGTGCCAGCAGCCCGACAGGGCTAGGCGAGCAGTACTTC.